This T cell receptor (beta chain) was obtained from a study of blood T cells in healthy people across ages. Looking at the study overall: Template switching caught about one barcoded beta molecule for each two T cells. General study findings and limits: Possibly, changes in expanded clonotypes were confounded because donor CMV status was unknown. Estimates drawn from one million T cells were deemed to understate diversity.

This clonotype was recorded many times. Its antigen is unknown. The CDR3 covers 12 residues. Trimming removed 7 bases at V and 4 bases at J, with 8 bases between. Primers used in a second PCR of about 6 to 11 cycles were a sample-barcoded 5' primer and a J-beta primer mix. CDR3-containing paired-end reads numbered at least 2.5 million in each sample. TCRdb redid the calling of the 5' RACE reads with MiXCR, one entry per CDR3 protein. The top ten clones hold approximately 14% of a sample with hundreds of thousands of distinct CDR3 sequences, about 30% of them seen once. The chain is built from TRBV12-3 or TRBV12-4 and TRBJ1-5; D is unresolved. The clonotype comes from a woman of 80 years or more in good health. Sequenced sample: blood. As DNA, the CDR3 is TGTGCCAGCACCCGGGAAAATCAGCCCCAGCATTTT. Its translation is CASTRENQPQHF.